These 7 T cell receptor beta chains came from one sample sequenced in a study of blood T cell repertoires in COVID-19. Here immunoSEQ multiplex PCR was the method, and the copy in TCRdb shows in-frame clones only, minus some. The profile covers 340,000 or so clones, with roughly 84% appearing a single time and 1% taken by the ten largest. The sequenced material came from peripheral blood. The source is a man aged 50 to 59 with active or convalescent COVID-19.

The chain is built from TRBV29-1 and TRBJ1-1, with TRBD1 matching over 9 bases. The CDR3 consists of 14 residues. In germline, CDR1 is SQVTM, CDR2 ANQGSEA. The junction had 4 bases not matched to a gene; V was cut back by 5 bases and J by 0 bases. CDR3 nucleotides: TGCAGCGTTACCGGGACAGGGATGAACACTGAAGCTTTCTTT. This codes for CSVTGTGMNTEAFF.

In DNA, the CDR3 is TGTGCCATCAGTGAGGACCCAGGGGGCTCCGGGGAGCTGTTTTTT. It is translated as CAISEDPGGSGELFF. This chain links TRBV10-3 with TRBJ2-2; 8 positions agree with TRBD1. The CDR3 is 15 residues long. From germline, CDR1 is ENHRY and CDR2 SYGVKD. With 2 bases clipped from V and 6 bases from J, the junction kept 5 bases outside the gene matches.

This chain joins TRBV4-2 and TRBJ1-2; D remains ambiguous. The germline gives CDR1 LGHNA, CDR2 YNFKEQ. CDR3 length: 14 amino acids. The V end was cut by 4 bases, the J end by 2 bases, with 11 bases between. The CDR3 reads CASSPDLRNYGYTF. CDR3 sequence (DNA): TGTGCCAGCAGCCCCGACCTGAGGAACTATGGCTACACCTTC.

The sample holds a few counts of this clone. The chain is built from TRBV7-9 and TRBJ1-2, with D tentatively TRBD1 (6 bases). Per germline, CDR1 SEHNR and CDR2 FQNEAQ (reference sequence). Trimming left V 1 base short and J 8 bases short, with 11 bases between. This CDR3 region has 13 residues. CDR3 in DNA: TGTGCCAGCAGCTTAGGGCCAGGGGTGGGCTACACCTTC. Translation: CASSLGPGVGYTF.

The chain carries TRBV9 and TRBJ1-2; D ambiguous. The CDR3 is 12 residues long. The V gene's germline CDR1 is SGDLS and CDR2 YYNGEE. The V gene lost 4 bases and the J gene lost 8 bases, with 12 bases spanning the gap. In DNA form, the CDR3 reads TGTGCCAGCAGCTCACCTGAGTGGGGCTACACCTTC. This codes for CASSSPEWGYTF.

The chain couples TRBV4-2 to TRBJ1-6; D is uncertain. The CDR3 is 15 residues long. The V gene lost 1 base and the J gene lost 8 bases, with 12 bases spanning the gap. CDR1 is LGHNA and CDR2 is YNFKEQ in the germline V gene. In DNA form, the CDR3 reads TGTGCCAGCAGCCAAGGGAGCTTTAATGATTCACCCCTCCACTTT. Translation gives CASSQGSFNDSPLHF.

The chain couples TRBV2 to TRBJ2-3; D is perhaps TRBD2 (6 bases). CDR1 is SNHLY and CDR2 is FYNNEI in the germline V gene. Trimming pared 11 bases from V and 0 bases from J, leaving 21 bases between. CDR3 length: 16 amino acids. This CDR3 reads CAEATSSVTSTDTQYF. CDR3 DNA sequence: TGTGCCGAGGCGACTAGTTCGGTGACTAGCACAGATACGCAGTATTTT.